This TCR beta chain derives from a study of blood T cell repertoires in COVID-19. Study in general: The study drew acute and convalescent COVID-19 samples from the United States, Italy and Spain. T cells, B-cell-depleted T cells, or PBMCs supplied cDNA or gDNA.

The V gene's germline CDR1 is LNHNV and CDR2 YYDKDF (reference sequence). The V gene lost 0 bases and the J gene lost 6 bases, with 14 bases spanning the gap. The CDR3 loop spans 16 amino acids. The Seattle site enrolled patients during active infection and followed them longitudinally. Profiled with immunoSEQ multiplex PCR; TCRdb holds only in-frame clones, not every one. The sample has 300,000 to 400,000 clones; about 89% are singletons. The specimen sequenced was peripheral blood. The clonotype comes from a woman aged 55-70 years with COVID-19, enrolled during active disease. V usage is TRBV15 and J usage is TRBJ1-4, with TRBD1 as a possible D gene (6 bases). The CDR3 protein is CATSRDKTGSDEKLFF. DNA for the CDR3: TGTGCCACCAGCAGAGATAAGACAGGAAGCGATGAAAAACTGTTTTTT. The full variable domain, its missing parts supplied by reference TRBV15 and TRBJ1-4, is DAMVIQNPRYQVTQFGKPVTLSCSQTLNHNVMYWYQQKSSQAPKLLFHYYDKDFNNEADTPDNFQSRRPNTSFCFLDIRSPGLGDTAMYLCATSRDKTGSDEKLFFGSGTQLSVL.